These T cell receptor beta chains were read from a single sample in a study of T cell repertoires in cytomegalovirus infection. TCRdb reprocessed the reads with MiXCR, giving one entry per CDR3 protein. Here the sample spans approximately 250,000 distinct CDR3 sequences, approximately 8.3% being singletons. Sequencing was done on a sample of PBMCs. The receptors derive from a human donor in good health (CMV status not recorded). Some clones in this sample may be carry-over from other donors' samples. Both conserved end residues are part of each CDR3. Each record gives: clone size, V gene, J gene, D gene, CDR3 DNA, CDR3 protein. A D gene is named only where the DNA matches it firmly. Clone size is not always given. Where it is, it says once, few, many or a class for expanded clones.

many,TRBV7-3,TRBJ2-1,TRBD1,TGTGCCAGCAGCGGTAATACAGGGGGAGTTTCCGATGAGCAGTTCTTC,CASSGNTGGVSDEQFF
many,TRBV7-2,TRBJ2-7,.,TGTGCCAGCAGCCCGAGGGTTTTTAGCTCCTACGAGCAGTACTTC,CASSPRVFSSYEQYF
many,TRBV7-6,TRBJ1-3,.,TGTGCCAGCAGCTCGGGGGTCGGTACTGGAAACACCATATATTTT,CASSSGVGTGNTIYF
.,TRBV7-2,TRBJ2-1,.,TGTGCCAGCAGCTTAGTTGGACTCCGGCCGTTCTTC,CASSLVGLRPFF
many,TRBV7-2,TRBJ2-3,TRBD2,TGTGCCAGCAGCTTAGCTAGCGGGAGTCTCGCAGATACGCAGTATTTT,CASSLASGSLADTQYF
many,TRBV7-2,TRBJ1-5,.,TGTGCCAGCAGCTTGAAAGCCGGGACAAGGGATCAGCCCCAGCATTTT,CASSLKAGTRDQPQHF
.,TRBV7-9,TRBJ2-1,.,TGTGCCAGCAGCTTAGACACAGGGAAGTTGAATGGGCTAACCTACAATGAGCAGTTCTTC,CASSLDTGKLNGLTYNEQFF
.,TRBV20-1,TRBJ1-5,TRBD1,TGCAGTGCCATGGACAGGGTAAGGTATCAGCCCCAGCATTTT,CSAMDRVRYQPQHF
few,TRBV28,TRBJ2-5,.,TGTGCCAGCAGTTCCTTACCTATGTCGACCCAGTACTTC,CASSSLPMSTQYF
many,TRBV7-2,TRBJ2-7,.,TGTGCCAGCAGCCGAACCGAGTTCTACGAGCAGTACTTC,CASSRTEFYEQYF
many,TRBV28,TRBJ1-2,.,TGTGCCAGCAGTGCCCCAGGGGCCGCCGTCCTCCGAGCTAACTATGGCTACACCTTC,CASSAPGAAVLRANYGYTF
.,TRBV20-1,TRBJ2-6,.,TGCAGTGCTAGTGAAACGGGCTCTGGGGCCAACGTCCTGACTTTC,CSASETGSGANVLTF
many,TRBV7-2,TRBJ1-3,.,TGTGCCAGCAGCTTAGAGGGTCGGGGCGGAAGGTTCTCTGGAAACACCATATATTTT,CASSLEGRGGRFSGNTIYF
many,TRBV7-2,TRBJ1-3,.,TGTGCCAGCAGCCCCCTCCGACAGGCTGGAAACACCATATATTTT,CASSPLRQAGNTIYF
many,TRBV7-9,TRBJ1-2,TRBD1,TGTGCCAGCATTTATGTACAGGGGAAGAGGTCTGACTATGGCTACACCTTC,CASIYVQGKRSDYGYTF
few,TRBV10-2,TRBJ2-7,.,TGCGCCAGCAGTGAGGCGGCTTGGGAGCAGTACTTC,CASSEAAWEQYF
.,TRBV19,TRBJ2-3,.,TGTGCCAGTAGCTGGGACCTAAAGAGGATCACAGATACGCAGTATTTT,CASSWDLKRITDTQYF
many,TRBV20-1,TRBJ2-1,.,TGCAGTGCCCTTTTCAGAAGCAATGAGCAGTTCTTC,CSALFRSNEQFF
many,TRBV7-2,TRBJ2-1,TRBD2,TGTGCCAGCAGCTTAGGGCTGCTGGCTAGCGGCGGGGAGTTCTTC,CASSLGLLASGGEFF
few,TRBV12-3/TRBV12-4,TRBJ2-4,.,TGTGCCAGCAACCTAGGGGGAGCCAAAAACATTCAGTACTTC,CASNLGGAKNIQYF
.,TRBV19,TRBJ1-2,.,TGTGCCAGTAGTATAGATCTTGGTGTGAGAAATGGCTACACCTTC,CASSIDLGVRNGYTF
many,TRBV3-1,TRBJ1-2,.,TGTGCCAGCAGCCGGACCGGGGGGGCTCGGTATGGCTACACCTTC,CASSRTGGARYGYTF
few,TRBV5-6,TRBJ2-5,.,TGTGCCAGCAGCTACCTCGGGGGCTCCAACCAAGAGACCCAGTACTTC,CASSYLGGSNQETQYF
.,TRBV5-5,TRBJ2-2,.,TGTGCCAGCAGCTTCGTGGTGCCCGGGGAGCTGTTTTTT,CASSFVVPGELFF
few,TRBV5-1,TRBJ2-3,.,TGCGCCAGCAGCTTGGCCCGGATTGAAGATACGCAGTATTTT,CASSLARIEDTQYF
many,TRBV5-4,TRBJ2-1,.,TGTGCCAGCAGCTTGGAGGGGTATGGGGGCAATGAGCAGTTCTTC,CASSLEGYGGNEQFF
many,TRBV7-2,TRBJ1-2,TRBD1,TGTGCCAGCAGCTTAACCACACAGGGGAACTATGGCTACACCTTC,CASSLTTQGNYGYTF